The 27 T cell receptor beta chains reported below all come from one sample, sequenced in a study of T and B cells in COVID-19 patients. Multiplex PCR with BIOMED2 TRB-A/B primer pools amplified TRB rearrangements. TCRdb reprocessed the multiplex PCR reads via MiXCR and lists one record per CDR3 protein. The data show roughly 9,600 distinct CDR3 sequences, about two fifths seen once. Each TRB amplification used roughly 220-550 ng of genomic DNA from blood. Sequenced sample: blood. These receptors all come from a human donor with active COVID-19.

The chain recombines TRBV5-4 with TRBJ1-4; perhaps TRBD1 as D (5 bases). The CDR3 covers 15 residues. The V end lost 0 bases, the J end lost 3 bases, and 9 bases lay between the germline ends. The germline V gene has CDR1 SGHNT and CDR2 YYREEE (reference sequence). The CDR3: CASSLGDRANEKLFF. CDR3 bases: TGTGCCAGCAGCTTGGGAGACAGAGCTAATGAAAAACTGTTTTTT.

This clonotype was observed a few times. The rearrangement joins TRBV5-4 to TRBJ2-5; the match to TRBD2 covers 10 bases. This CDR3 has 16 amino acids. With 0 bases clipped from V and 5 bases from J, the junction kept 7 bases outside the gene matches. Per germline, CDR1 SGHNT and CDR2 YYREEE (reference sequence). CDR3 in DNA: TGTGCCAGCAGCTTGGCAGCGGGAGGGCCTGGGGAGACCCAGTACTTC. Protein sequence: CASSLAAGGPGETQYF.

The genes are TRBV6-5 and TRBJ2-2, with no clear D. Per the germline V gene, CDR1 is MNHEY and CDR2 is SVGAGI. The CDR3 spans 13 residues. Deletions cut 2 bases from V and 5 bases from J, with 6 bases between. This chain's CDR3 is CASSYPQTGELFF. DNA of the CDR3: TGTGCCAGCAGTTACCCTCAGACCGGGGAGCTGTTTTTT.

A few counts support this clonotype. The chain uses TRBV6-1 and TRBJ1-6; the match to TRBD1 covers 7 bases. Germline V gene lookup returns CDR1 MNHNS and CDR2 SASEGT. This CDR3 contains 16 residues. Germline trimming cut 2 bases from V and 7 bases from J; bases unmatched to any gene: 8. The chain's CDR3 is CASSETPTGPNSPLHF. For the CDR3, the DNA is TGTGCCAGCAGTGAAACACCGACAGGGCCCAATTCACCCCTCCACTTT.

The rearrangement uses TRBV5-4 and TRBJ2-5; unclear D gene. This CDR3 is 14 amino acids long. The germline V and J ends were trimmed by 0 bases and 0 bases, with 6 bases remaining between them. The germline CDR1 and CDR2 sequences are SGHNT and YYREEE (reference sequence). The CDR3 here is CASSLAGYQETQYF. CDR3 sequence (DNA): TGTGCCAGCAGCTTGGCCGGGTACCAAGAGACCCAGTACTTC.

The V call is TRBV6-2 or TRBV6-3, the J call TRBJ2-7; D is possibly TRBD1 or TRBD2 (5 bases each). The germline V gene has CDR1 MNHEY and CDR2 SVGEGT. The CDR3 sequence is 13 residues long. V lost 7 bases and J lost 6, with 16 bases in between. For the CDR3, the DNA is TGTGCCAGCAACGGGGCAGCCGACCGCGAGCAGTACTTC. As protein: CASNGAADREQYF.

This clonotype came up a few times. The chain combines TRBV12-3 or TRBV12-4 with TRBJ1-3, with D perhaps matching TRBD1 (6 bases). The CDR3 contains 15 residues. V shed 7 bases and J shed 2 bases, with 15 bases lying between them. CDR3 bases: TGTGCCAGCAACAAGCACGGGACAACTGGAAACACCATATATTTT. Its protein is CASNKHGTTGNTIYF.

V usage is TRBV6-6 and J usage is TRBJ2-2, with D tentatively TRBD1 (5 bases). There are 15 residues in the CDR3. V gave up 6 bases and J gave up 4 bases, with 15 bases separating them. CDR1 MNHNY and CDR2 SVGAGI come from the germline V gene (reference sequence). As DNA, the CDR3 is TGTGCCAGCAGCCCCCATGGGCAGGGCACCGGGGAGCTGTTTTTT. This encodes CASSPHGQGTGELFF.

The V gene is TRBV18, the J gene TRBJ2-3; D gene uncertain. The ends were cut back, 6 bases at V and 0 bases at J, with 10 bases in the middle. The germline V gene has CDR1 KGHSH and CDR2 LQKENI. The CDR3 loop spans 14 amino acids. The CDR3 region is CASSPGYSTDTQYF. DNA for the CDR3: TGTGCCAGCTCCCCAGGATATAGCACAGATACGCAGTATTTT.

The V gene is TRBV5-1, the J gene TRBJ2-7, with D perhaps TRBD2 (6 bases). V gave up 2 bases and J gave up 6 bases, with 12 bases separating them. Germline CDR1 reads SGHRS; CDR2 reads YFSETQ. The CDR3 is 13 residues long. CDR3 nucleotides: TGCGCCAGCAGCTTAACAGACGGGGGCGAGCAGTACTTC. Translated, it gives CASSLTDGGEQYF. The full variable domain, completed using reference TRBV5-1 and TRBJ2-7, is KAGVTQTPRYLIKTRGQQVTLSCSPISGHRSVSWYQQTPGQGLQFLFEYFSETQRNKGNFPGRFSGRQFSNSRSEMNVSTLELGDSALYLCASSLTDGGEQYFGPGTRLTVT.

This rearrangement joins TRBV5-4 to TRBJ2-5; D is possibly TRBD1 or TRBD2 (5 bases each). Trimming shortened V by 0 bases and J by 4 bases, and 10 bases separated the two germline ends. Germline-derived CDR1 and CDR2 are SGHNT and YYREEE (reference sequence). This CDR3 spans 14 amino acids. The CDR3 protein is CASSLVGELETQYF. CDR3 sequence (DNA): TGTGCCAGCAGCTTGGTAGGGGAGCTAGAGACCCAGTACTTC.

The genes are TRBV19 and TRBJ1-1; D ambiguous. CDR1 and CDR2 (germline): LNHDA, SQIVND (reference sequence). CDR3 length: 14 residues. V was clipped by 7 bases and J by 0 bases, with 12 bases between them. The CDR3 coding sequence is TGTGCCAGTAAATCCCAAGCCATGAACACTGAAGCTTTCTTT. Encoded protein: CASKSQAMNTEAFF.

The chain couples TRBV30 to TRBJ1-1; 7 nucleotides align to TRBD1. Trimming removed 2 bases from V and 11 bases from J; junction bases left unmatched: 14. The CDR3 has 14 amino acids. Germline V CDR1 and CDR2: GTSNPN, SVGIG (reference sequence). The CDR3, as DNA: TGTGCCTGGAGTCCCGGGGACAGATACGGAGGGGCTTTCTTT. This encodes CAWSPGDRYGGAFF. The full variable domain, completed using reference TRBV30 and TRBJ1-1, is SQTIHQWPATLVQPVGSPLSLECTVEGTSNPNLYWYRQAAGRGLQLLFYSVGIGQISSEVPQNLSASRPQDRQFILSSKKLLLSDSGFYLCAWSPGDRYGGAFFGQGTRLTVV.

In its sample, this clonotype was seen a few times. The rearrangement joins TRBV30 to TRBJ1-2; D is undetermined. Germline V gene sequence: CDR1 GTSNPN, CDR2 SVGIG (reference sequence). V was pared by 0 bases and J by 6 bases, with 5 bases between. This CDR3 is built from 11 residues. CDR3 loop: CAWSVHHGYTF. CDR3 coding DNA: TGTGCCTGGAGTGTACACCATGGCTACACCTTC. The full variable domain, in which reference TRBV30 and TRBJ1-2 provide the parts outside the CDR3, is SQTIHQWPATLVQPVGSPLSLECTVEGTSNPNLYWYRQAAGRGLQLLFYSVGIGQISSEVPQNLSASRPQDRQFILSSKKLLLSDSGFYLCAWSVHHGYTFGSGTRLTVV.

This clonotype occurred a few times. V usage is TRBV11-2 and J usage is TRBJ2-1; D gene uncertain. The CDR3 is 15 amino acids. Trimming shortened V by 1 base and J by 2 bases, and 9 bases separated the two germline ends. Germline assignment: CDR1 SGHAT and CDR2 FQNNGV. The CDR3 region has the DNA TGTGCCAGCAGCTTAGTGATTAGCCCCTACAATGAGCAGTTCTTC. Its protein is CASSLVISPYNEQFF.

V and J are TRBV19 and TRBJ1-1; TRBD1 might be the D (5 bases). The V gene's germline CDR1 is LNHDA and CDR2 SQIVND (reference sequence). CDR3 length: 13 amino acids. The V end was cut by 9 bases, the J end by 0 bases, with 11 bases between. The CDR3 is CASSGDLNTEAFF. The DNA for the CDR3 is TGTGCCAGCTCGGGGGATTTGAACACTGAAGCTTTCTTT.

The chain has TRBV5-1 and TRBJ2-1; D is unresolved. CDR1 and CDR2 from the germline V gene are SGHRS and YFSETQ. CDR3 size: 13 residues. The ends were cut back, 1 base at V and 6 bases at J, with 8 bases in the middle. The CDR3: CASSLPIINEQFF. CDR3 coding DNA: TGCGCCAGCAGCTTGCCCATTATCAATGAGCAGTTCTTC.

This clonotype showed up just a few times. The chain links TRBV15 to TRBJ2-3, with a tentative D call TRBD2 (6 bases). The CDR3 has 17 amino acids. The germline gives CDR1 LNHNV, CDR2 YYDKDF (reference sequence). V shed 0 bases and J shed 0 bases, with 13 bases lying between them. CDR3 loop: CATSRDLLALSTDTQYF. The CDR3 region has the DNA TGTGCCACCAGCAGAGATCTGCTAGCGCTTAGCACAGATACGCAGTATTTT. The full variable domain, rest sourced from reference TRBV15 and TRBJ2-3, is DAMVIQNPRYQVTQFGKPVTLSCSQTLNHNVMYWYQQKSSQAPKLLFHYYDKDFNNEADTPDNFQSRRPNTSFCFLDIRSPGLGDTAMYLCATSRDLLALSTDTQYFGPGTRLTVL.

The gene calls are TRBV6-5 and TRBJ1-3; tentative D call: TRBD1 (6 bases). This CDR3 comprises 16 residues. V lost 5 bases to trimming and J lost 0 bases, with 14 bases between them. In germline, CDR1 is MNHEY, CDR2 SVGAGI. CDR3 in DNA: TGTGCCAGCAGTCGGCAAACAGGGTCCTCTGGAAACACCATATATTTT. As protein: CASSRQTGSSGNTIYF.

This clonotype was seen a handful of times. This chain links TRBV6-5 with TRBJ2-1, with TRBD1 as a possible D gene (5 bases). Germline lookup yields CDR1 MNHEY and CDR2 SVGAGI. The CDR3 consists of 13 residues. V was shortened by 7 bases and J by 8 bases, with 15 bases between the two germline ends. Here the CDR3 DNA reads TGTGCCAGCAAAAAACAGGTGGTCGATGAGCAGTTCTTC. Translated, it gives CASKKQVVDEQFF.

By share of the sample, this clonotype is medium-sized. The rearrangement links TRBV11-3 to TRBJ2-1; D tentatively fits TRBD1 or TRBD2 (6 bases each). This CDR3 has 13 amino acids. V shed 8 bases and J shed 9 bases, with 17 bases lying between them. Germline lookup yields CDR1 SGHNT and CDR2 YENEEA. The CDR3 sequence: CASSGRQEGEQFF. In DNA, the CDR3 is TGTGCCAGCTCAGGGAGACAGGAGGGTGAGCAGTTCTTC.

Judged by abundance, this clonotype is medium-sized. The chain recombines TRBV29-1 with TRBJ2-7; no firm D call. The CDR3 sequence is 12 residues long. Trimming cost V 1 base and J 3 bases, with 7 bases left between them. Germline CDR1 and CDR2: SQVTM and ANQGSEA. The CDR3 DNA sequence: TGCAGCGTTGAAGGTCGGAACTACGAGCAGTACTTC. It encodes CSVEGRNYEQYF.

The chain joins TRBV29-1 to TRBJ1-4; D not certain. The CDR3 contains 12 residues. V was cut by 7 bases and J by 8 bases, with 14 bases left in between. CDR1 is SQVTM, CDR2 ANQGSEA, per germline. The CDR3, as DNA: TGCAGCGCCAGCGCTCAAGGGGAAAAACTGTTTTTT. Protein product: CSASAQGEKLFF.

By sample fraction, this clonotype is medium-sized. The chain joins TRBV29-1 to TRBJ2-5; D unresolved. There are 10 residues in the CDR3. Trimming took off 6 bases at V and 3 bases at J, with 5 bases between the two ends. Germline CDR1 and CDR2: SQVTM and ANQGSEA. The CDR3 loop is CSVEKETQYF. The CDR3 region has the DNA TGCAGCGTCGAGAAAGAGACCCAGTACTTC.

This rearrangement joins TRBV20-1 to TRBJ2-5, with D possibly matching TRBD1 (6 bases). There are 14 residues in the CDR3. Germline V gene sequence: CDR1 DFQATT, CDR2 SNEGSKA (reference sequence). Trimming removed 6 bases from V and 2 bases from J, with 16 bases in between. As DNA, the CDR3 is TGCAGTGCCCTCGCCAGGACAGCTCAAGAGACCCAGTACTTC. It yields the protein CSALARTAQETQYF.

The chain uses TRBV11-3 and TRBJ1-1; D is uncertain. Trimming removed 5 bases at V and 1 base at J, with 5 bases between. Germline CDR1 and CDR2: SGHNT and YENEEA. The length of the CDR3 is 12 residues. This CDR3 is CASSPQNTEAFF. The DNA of the CDR3 is TGTGCCAGCAGCCCCCAGAACACTGAAGCTTTCTTT.

This chain joins TRBV27 and TRBJ2-7, with TRBD1 matching 10 bases. V dropped 6 bases and J dropped 3; count of bases not matched to a gene: 8. The germline gives CDR1 MNHEY, CDR2 SMNVEV (reference sequence). This CDR3 is built from 15 residues. The CDR3 is CASSLTRTGGYEQYF. CDR3 DNA: TGTGCCAGCAGCCTCACCCGGACAGGGGGCTACGAGCAGTACTTC.